The clone carrying this TCR beta chain has ten or more counts. Each ophthalmopathy patient scored at least 3 on the Clinical Activity Score and at least 4 on NOSPECS grade, with duration under 3 months. Exclusions: uncontrolled infection, other autoimmune disease, pregnancy, lactation. This CDR3 has 13 residues. V was pared by 3 bases and J by 1 base, with 6 bases between. From RNA transcripts, TCR beta CDR3 regions were amplified. First-round RT-PCR with HTBI primers amplified the TCR CDR3 region. TCRdb ran MiXCR on the multiplex PCR reads and lists one entry per CDR3 protein. The repertoire consists of hundreds of thousands of distinct CDR3 sequences, with approximately 14% occurring once and the leading ten covering 13%. The data stem from a study of T cells in Graves' hyperthyroidism and ophthalmopathy. Whole-study context: Initial diagnosis, before any treatment, was when peripheral blood was collected.

The rearrangement links TRBV12-3 or TRBV12-4 to TRBJ2-5, with D uncertain. Material: blood. This TCR was recovered from a man younger than 35 with Graves' ophthalmopathy. The CDR3 sequence is CASSLQIQETQYF. The CDR3 DNA is TGTGCCAGCAGTTTGCAGATCCAAGAGACCCAGTACTTC.